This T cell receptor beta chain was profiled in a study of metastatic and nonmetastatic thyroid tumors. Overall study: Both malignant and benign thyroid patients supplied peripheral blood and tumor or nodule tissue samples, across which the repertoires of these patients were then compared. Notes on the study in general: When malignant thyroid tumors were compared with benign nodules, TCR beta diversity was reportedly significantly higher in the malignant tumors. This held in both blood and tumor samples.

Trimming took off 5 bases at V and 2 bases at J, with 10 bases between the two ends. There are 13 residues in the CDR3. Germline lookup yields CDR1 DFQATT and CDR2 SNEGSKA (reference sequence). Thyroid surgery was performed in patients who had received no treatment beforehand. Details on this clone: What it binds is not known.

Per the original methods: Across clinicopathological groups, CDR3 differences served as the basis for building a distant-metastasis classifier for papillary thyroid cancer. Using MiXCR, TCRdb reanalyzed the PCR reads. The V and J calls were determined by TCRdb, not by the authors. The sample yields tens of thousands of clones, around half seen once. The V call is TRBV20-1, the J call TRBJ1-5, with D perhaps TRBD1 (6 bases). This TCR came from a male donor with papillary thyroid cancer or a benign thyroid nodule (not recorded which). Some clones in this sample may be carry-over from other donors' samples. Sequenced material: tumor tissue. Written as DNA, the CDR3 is TGCAGTGCTGGGGGCAAGGGCAATCAGCCCCAGCATTTT. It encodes CSAGGKGNQPQHF.